Reported below is one T cell receptor beta chain. What it binds is unknown. cDNA reverse transcribed from extracted RNA served as the sequencing template. Repertoires were generated with immunoSEQ multiplex PCR, while TCRdb's copy carries only in-frame clones and drops some. The data hold more than 150,000 clones, with about 60% observed a single time. This CDR3 has 13 residues. V lost 1 base, J lost 7 bases, and 10 bases lay in between. Germline assignment: CDR1 SNHLY and CDR2 FYNNEI. Treatment denoted: oral pan-JAK inhibitor, 5-10 mg twice daily. Obtained from alopecia areata patients were lesional scalp punch biopsies along with peripheral blood. This sample is drawn from a study of CD8+ T cells in alopecia areata. For the study at large: Tofacitinib administration persisted for 6 to 18 months, succeeded by 6 months off drug.

Study-wide points: Scalp clonality dropped significantly under tofacitinib, as did expanded CD8+ top-100 clones. Many expanded lesional clones remained in scalp and blood on tofacitinib.

The receptor was derived from a human donor with alopecia areata. The rearrangement links TRBV2 to TRBJ1-1; D is perhaps TRBD1 (5 bases). The sample was CD8+ T cells sorted from blood, taken at week 24, from a patient treated with tofacitinib. CDR3 sequence reads: CASSEDRTFEAFF. DNA for the CDR3: TGTGCCAGCAGTGAAGACAGGACTTTTGAAGCTTTCTTT. The whole variable domain, filled in from reference TRBV2 and TRBJ1-1, reads EPEVTQTPSHQVTQMGQEVILRCVPISNHLYFYWYRQILGQKVEFLVSFYNNEISEKSEIFDDQFSVERPDGSNFTLKIRSTKLEDSAMYFCASSEDRTFEAFFGQGTRLTVV.